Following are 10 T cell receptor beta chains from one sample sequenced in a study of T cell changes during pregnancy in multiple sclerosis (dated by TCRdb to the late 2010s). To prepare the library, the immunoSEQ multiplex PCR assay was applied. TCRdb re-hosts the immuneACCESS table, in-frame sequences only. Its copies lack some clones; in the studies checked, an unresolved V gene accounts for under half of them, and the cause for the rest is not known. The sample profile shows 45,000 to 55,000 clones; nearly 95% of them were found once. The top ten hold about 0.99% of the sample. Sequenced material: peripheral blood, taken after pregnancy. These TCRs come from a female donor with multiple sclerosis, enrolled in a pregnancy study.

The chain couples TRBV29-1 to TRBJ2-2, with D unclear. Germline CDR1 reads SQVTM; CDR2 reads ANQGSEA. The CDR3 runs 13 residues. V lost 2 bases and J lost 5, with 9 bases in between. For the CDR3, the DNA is TGCAGCGTTGAAAGACTCCTTACCGGGGAGCTGTTTTTT. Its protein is CSVERLLTGELFF.

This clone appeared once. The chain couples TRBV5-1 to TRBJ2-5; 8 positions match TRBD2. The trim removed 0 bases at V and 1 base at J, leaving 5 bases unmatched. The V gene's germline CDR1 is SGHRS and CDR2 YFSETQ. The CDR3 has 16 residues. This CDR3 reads CASSLEPAGAQETQYF. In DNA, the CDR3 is TGCGCCAGCAGCTTGGAGCCAGCGGGGGCCCAAGAGACCCAGTACTTC.

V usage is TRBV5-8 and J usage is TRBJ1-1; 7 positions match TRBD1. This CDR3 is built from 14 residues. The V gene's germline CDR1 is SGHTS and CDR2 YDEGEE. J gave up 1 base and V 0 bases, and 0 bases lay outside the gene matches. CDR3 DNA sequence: TGTGCCAGCAGCTTGGGGACAGGGAACACTGAAGCTTTCTTT. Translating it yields CASSLGTGNTEAFF.

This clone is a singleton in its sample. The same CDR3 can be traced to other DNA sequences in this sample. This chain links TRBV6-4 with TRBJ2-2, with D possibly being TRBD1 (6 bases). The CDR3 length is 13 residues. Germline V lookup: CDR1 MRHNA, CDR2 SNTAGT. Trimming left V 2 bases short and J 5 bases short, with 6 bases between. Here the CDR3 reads CASSDRGTGELFF. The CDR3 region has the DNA TGTGCCAGCAGTGACAGGGGGACCGGGGAGCTGTTTTTT.

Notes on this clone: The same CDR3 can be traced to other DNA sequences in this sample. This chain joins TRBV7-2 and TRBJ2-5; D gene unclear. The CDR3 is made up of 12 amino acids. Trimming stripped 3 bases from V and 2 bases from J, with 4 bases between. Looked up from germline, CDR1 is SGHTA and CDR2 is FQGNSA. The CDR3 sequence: CASSFRQETQYF. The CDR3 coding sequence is TGTGCCAGCAGCTTTAGACAAGAGACCCAGTACTTC. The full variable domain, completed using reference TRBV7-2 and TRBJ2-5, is GAGVSQSPSNKVTEKGKDVELRCDPISGHTALYWYRQSLGQGLEFLIYFQGNSAPDKSGLPSDRFSAERTGGSVSTLTIQRTQQEDSAVYLCASSFRQETQYFGPGTRLLVL.

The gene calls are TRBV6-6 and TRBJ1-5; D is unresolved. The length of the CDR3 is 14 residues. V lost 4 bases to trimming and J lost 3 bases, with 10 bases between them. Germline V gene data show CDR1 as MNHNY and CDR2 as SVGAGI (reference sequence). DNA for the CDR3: TGTGCCAGCAGTTTGGCAGGCAACAATCAGCCCCAGCATTTT. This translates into CASSLAGNNQPQHF.

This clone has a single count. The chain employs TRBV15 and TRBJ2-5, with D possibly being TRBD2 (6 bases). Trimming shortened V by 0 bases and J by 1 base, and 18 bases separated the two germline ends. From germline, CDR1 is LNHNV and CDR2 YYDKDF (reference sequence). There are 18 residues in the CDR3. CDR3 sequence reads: CATSRDGDGGTGQETQYF. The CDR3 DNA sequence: TGTGCCACCAGCAGAGATGGGGACGGGGGTACGGGCCAAGAGACCCAGTACTTC.

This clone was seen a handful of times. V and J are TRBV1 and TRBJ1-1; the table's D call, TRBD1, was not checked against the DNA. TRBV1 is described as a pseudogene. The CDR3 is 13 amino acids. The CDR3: CTSSPFNRSRAFF. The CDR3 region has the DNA TGCACCAGCAGCCCTTTTAACAGGTCCCGAGCTTTCTTT.

For the CDR3, the DNA is TGTGCCATCAGTGAGTCGTCGGGGGTTAACTATGGCTACACCTTC. Protein product: CAISESSGVNYGYTF. The genes are TRBV10-3 and TRBJ1-2, with a weak D call TRBD1 (5 bases). This CDR3 is 15 amino acids long. The germline V and J ends were trimmed by 0 bases and 1 base, with 9 bases remaining between them. CDR1 and CDR2 (germline): ENHRY, SYGVKD.

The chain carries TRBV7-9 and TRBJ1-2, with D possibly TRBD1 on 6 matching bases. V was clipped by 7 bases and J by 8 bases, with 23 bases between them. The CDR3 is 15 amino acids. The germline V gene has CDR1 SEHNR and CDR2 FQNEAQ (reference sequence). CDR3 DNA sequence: TGTGCCAGCAAGGGGGTTGCGTCGGGGACGACGGGCTACACCTTC. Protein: CASKGVASGTTGYTF.